This record covers a single T cell receptor (beta chain). As handled by the study authors: Amplification of reference gene primers was used by the study to estimate nucleated cell counts. Clones were sequenced by immunoSEQ multiplex PCR, and TCRdb holds only the in-frame ones, with some missing. V, J and clone size reflect that table, while D and trimming were determined from the DNA. The data hold about 350,000 clones, with 85% to 90% observed a single time. These data come from a study of blood T cell repertoires in COVID-19. Study-wide context: Material from acute and convalescent COVID-19 was sourced from the United States, Italy and Spain. PBMCs, B-cell-depleted T cells, or T cells were the source of the cDNA or gDNA that made up the material.

Germline CDR1 and CDR2: MDHEN and SYDVKM. The CDR3 is 16 residues long. Trimming at V came to 1 base and at J to 2 bases, leaving 6 bases not matched to a gene. Enrolled through a virtual design, the participants were between roughly 18 and 90 years of age and came from 24 US areas. The clonotype originates from a woman aged 25 to 39 who had been exposed to COVID-19. V and J are TRBV28 and TRBJ2-7, with 9 bases aligning to TRBD2. The sample comprised PBMCs or T cells enriched from blood (not recorded which). CDR3 in DNA: TGTGCCAGCAGTTTATCCCCTAGCGGGATAGCCTACGAGCAGTACTTC. Encoded protein: CASSLSPSGIAYEQYF. Supplemented by reference TRBV28 and TRBJ2-7, the full variable domain reads DVKVTQSSRYLVKRTGEKVFLECVQDMDHENMFWYRQDPGLGLRLIYFSYDVKMKEKGDIPEGYSVSREKKERFSLILESASTNQTSMYLCASSLSPSGIAYEQYFGPGTRLTVT.